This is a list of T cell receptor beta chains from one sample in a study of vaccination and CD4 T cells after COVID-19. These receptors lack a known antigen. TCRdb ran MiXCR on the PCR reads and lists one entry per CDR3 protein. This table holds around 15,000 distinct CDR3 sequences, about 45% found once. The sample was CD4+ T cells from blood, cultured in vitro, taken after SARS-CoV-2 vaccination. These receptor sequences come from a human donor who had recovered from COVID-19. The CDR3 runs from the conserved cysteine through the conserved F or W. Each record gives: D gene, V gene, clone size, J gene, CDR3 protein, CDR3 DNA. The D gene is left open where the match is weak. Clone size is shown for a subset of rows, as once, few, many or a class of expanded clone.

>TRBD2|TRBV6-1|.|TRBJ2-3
CASDLAGATDTQYF
TGTGCCAGCGATTTAGCGGGAGCCACAGATACGCAGTATTTT
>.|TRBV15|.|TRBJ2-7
CATSRDYPDKSEPVF
TGTGCCACCAGCAGAGATTACCCCGATAAGTCCGAGCCTGTCTTC
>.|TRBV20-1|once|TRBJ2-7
CSAFGTGYAYEQYF
TGCAGTGCCTTTGGCACAGGTTACGCCTACGAGCAGTACTTC
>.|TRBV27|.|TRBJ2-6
CASSSHQGPGYSGANVLTF
TGTGCCAGCAGTTCCCATCAGGGGCCGGGTTACTCTGGGGCCAACGTCCTGACTTTC
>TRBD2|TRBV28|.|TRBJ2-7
CASSASPRLAISYEQYF
TGTGCCAGCAGTGCCTCGCCGCGACTAGCGATCTCCTACGAGCAGTACTTC
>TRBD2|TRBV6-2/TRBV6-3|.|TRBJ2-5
CASSSSLAGAGETQYF
TGTGCCAGCAGTTCTTCACTAGCGGGAGCAGGGGAGACCCAGTACTTC
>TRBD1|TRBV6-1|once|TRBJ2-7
CASSDRDRAYEQYF
TGTGCCAGCAGTGACCGCGACAGGGCCTACGAGCAGTACTTC
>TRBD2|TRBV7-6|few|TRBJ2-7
CASSTRPSGRPPYEQYF
TGTGCCAGCAGCACCAGACCTAGCGGGAGGCCTCCCTACGAGCAGTACTTC
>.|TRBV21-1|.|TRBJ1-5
CASSTESRDRATTSNQPQHF
TGTGCCAGCAGCACTGAGTCCCGGGACAGGGCAACTACTAGCAATCAGCCCCAGCATTTT
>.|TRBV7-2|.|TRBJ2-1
CASSLGLAYNEQFF
TGTGCCAGCAGCTTAGGTCTAGCCTACAATGAGCAGTTCTTC
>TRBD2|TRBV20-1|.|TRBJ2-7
CSARGTSDYEQYF
TGCAGTGCTAGGGGGACTAGTGACTACGAGCAGTACTTC
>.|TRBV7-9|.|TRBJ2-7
CASSTVGTKQYF
TGTGCCAGCAGCACCGTTGGGACGAAGCAGTACTTC
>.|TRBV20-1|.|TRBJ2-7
CSANRDGFAEQYF
TGCAGTGCTAACAGGGACGGGTTCGCCGAGCAGTACTTC